Listed here is a single T cell receptor beta chain. The sample holds one count of this clone. The antigen it binds to is not known. Per-base qualities were not stored, and no clone one base away is much larger. The sample originates from a study of graft-versus-host responses after intestinal transplantation (dated by TCRdb to the early 2020s). A note on the overall study: The transplants that recipients received were multivisceral, liver-intestinal, or isolated intestinal. The cohort enrolled under 25 intestinal transplant recipients including one retransplant, and a few patients lacking pretransplant specimens were excluded. Instead of going to the commercial service, samples from a few later patients were sequenced in-house on an Illumina MiSeq and processed with MiXCR. Donor T cell macrochimerism was defined as a peak of at least 4% donor T cells among recipient peripheral blood mononuclear cells. Graft-versus-host and host-versus-graft alloreactive T cell clones were tracked in the graft, circulation and bone marrow after intestinal transplantation using bulk TCR-beta CDR3 sequencing. Every recipient was given anti-thymocyte globulin induction, then maintenance tacrolimus and steroids for 2 to 3 years. To identify alloreactive clones, pre-transplant mixed lymphocyte reaction products were sequenced and then compared with unstimulated pre-transplant donor and recipient T cells.

CDR1 LNHDA and CDR2 SQIVND were looked up in the germline V gene (reference sequence). The germline ends are 17 bases apart after V is trimmed by 6 bases and J by 11 bases. The CDR3, cysteine through phenylalanine, is 13 amino acids long. The retained sequence is limited to the CDR3, 39 bases, with the frame set at the first base. The library was generated by the immunoSEQ multiplex PCR assay. For most patients, genomic DNA was isolated using the Qiagen DNeasy Blood and Tissue Kit and was shipped frozen to Adaptive Biotechnologies for TCR sequencing. For most patients, genomic DNA was subjected to high-throughput TCR-beta CDR3 sequencing by Adaptive Biotechnologies. In the paper's pipeline: Adaptive's ImmunoSEQ software was the source of the TCR sequencing data for about 20 patients, while a few other patients were processed with MiXCR and VDJtools. CD4 versus CD8 sorting errors were corrected by removing sequences found in both subsets at a frequency ratio below 5:1. CDR3 nucleotide sequences shared between donor and recipient were removed because their origin could not be assigned. To be classed as alloreactive, a clone needed at least 2-fold expansion over unstimulated cells and a minimum CFSE-low frequency of 0.002% (template counts) or 0.001% (read counts). Mappable clones were those detected in sequenced pre-transplant spleen, lymph node, or MLR CFSE-low populations of the donor or recipient. Cumulative frequency of alloreactive clones was calculated as a percentage of all sequences weighted by copy number. In TCRdb, the immuneACCESS table is reduced to in-frame sequences with V and J assigned. These tables do not hold every clone; where another copy was compared, an unresolved V gene accounts for under half, and the others remain unexplained. The V and J calls and clone size come from that table; D and trimming were worked out from the DNA. The sample records some 100,000 clones, 85% to 95% of which are singletons. Of the sample, 6% falls within the top ten clones.

In light of the paper, this sample's time point label describes: cells obtained before transplantation from donor or recipient. CD3+CD4+ and CD3+CD8+ populations were FACS-sorted from unstimulated pre-transplant donor and recipient cells taken from spleen or lymph nodes. General conclusions and limits of the study: Early after transplant, declines in HvG clones were associated with peak levels of circulating GvH clones. The conclusions were limited by the relatively low number and heterogeneity of the intestinal transplant patients. In patients with donor T cell macrochimerism, the allografts had high GvH to HvG T cell clonal ratios. GvH clones were detected in recipient bone marrow, and some of these GvH clones were observed earlier in ileal mucosa or blood, consistent with an intestinal mucosal origin.

The chain is made from TRBV19 and TRBJ1-5; the D gene is possibly TRBD1, with 6 bases matching. The sequence was obtained from a human donor who received an intestinal transplant. The source was unstimulated CD8+ T cells sorted from spleen or lymph node cells, collected before intestinal transplant. The nucleotide sequence is TGTGCCAGTAGACAGGGTTCCGGAGTGACCCAGCATTTT. The encoded protein is CASRQGSGVTQHF.